The text below deals with one TCR beta chain. These data come from a study of blood T cell repertoires in COVID-19. Overall study context: Some COVID-19 samples were acute and others convalescent; all came from the United States, Italy and Spain. In each case, the material was cDNA or gDNA derived from T cells, B-cell-depleted T cells, or PBMCs.

The CDR3 contains 14 residues. V was cut by 0 bases and J by 1 base, with 7 bases left in between. Germline V gene lookup returns CDR1 SGDLS and CDR2 YYNGEE. As processed by the authors: It was from reference gene primer amplification that nucleated cell counts were estimated. Clones were read by immunoSEQ multiplex PCR, and TCRdb kept only the in-frame ones, dropping some. From that table come the V and J calls and clone size; the DNA was used to work out D and trimming. The profile shows some 90,000 clones, roughly 89% of them singletons. The receptor was isolated from a woman of 80 years or more with active COVID-19. The sample taken for sequencing was peripheral blood. This sequence joins TRBV9 and TRBJ1-1; D unresolved. The CDR3 loop is CASSVAQENTEAFF. CDR3 coding DNA: TGTGCCAGCAGCGTAGCTCAGGAGAACACTGAAGCTTTCTTT.